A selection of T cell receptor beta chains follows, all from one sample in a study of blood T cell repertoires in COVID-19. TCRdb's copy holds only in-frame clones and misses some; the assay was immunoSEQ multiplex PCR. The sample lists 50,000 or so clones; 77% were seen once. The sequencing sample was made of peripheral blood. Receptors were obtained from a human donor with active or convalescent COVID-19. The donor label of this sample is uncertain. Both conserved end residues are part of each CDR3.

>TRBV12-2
CASRLELENLAYRISAYEQYF
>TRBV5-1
CASSQSGSGETQYF
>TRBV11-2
CASSLAPFEKLFF
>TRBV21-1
CASSPRDRVQDTEAFF
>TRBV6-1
CASSEVWANSYGYTF
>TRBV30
CAWNREGNEQFF
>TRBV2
CASSTGDGTDTQYF
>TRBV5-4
CASSLEYGEAFF
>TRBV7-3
CASGEGRLAGDTQYF
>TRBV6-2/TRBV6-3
CASSYGGQGGSPLHF
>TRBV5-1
CASSFGQDNSPLHF
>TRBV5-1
CASSLTVTNEKLFF
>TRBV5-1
CASSLFRSASQNNEQFF
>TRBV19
CASSMYQGNEQFF
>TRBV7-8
CASPGRESNTGELFF
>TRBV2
CASNAGTTDTQYF
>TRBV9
CASSLGQGGTDTQYF
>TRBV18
CASSPEEGYTF
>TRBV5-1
CASSLAFDPGIGELFF
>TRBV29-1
CSVLDREETQYF
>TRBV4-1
CASSQEGPGTGGSGNTIYF
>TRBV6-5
CATHPGTSGWDEQFF
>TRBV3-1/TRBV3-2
CASSQEQGRLTTNEKLFF
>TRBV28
CASSTRTGGYVNTEAFF
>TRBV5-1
CASSLLTDWSTGELFF
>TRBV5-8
CASSWAPYEQYF
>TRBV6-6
CASSLGEANQPQHF
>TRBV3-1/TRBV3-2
CASSQAGQAHQPQHF
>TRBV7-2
CASSLVQDTPVYEQYF
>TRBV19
CASSIIGREDEQFF
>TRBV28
CASTAHEGAGYEQYF
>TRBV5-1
CASRARLHEQFF
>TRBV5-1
CASSSNPGGQGSYGYTF
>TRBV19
CASSSSGGRKNEQFF
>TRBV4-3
CASSQDSSGNYNEQFF
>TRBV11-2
CASSQGNQPQHF
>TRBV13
CASSLRVGSGIYNEQFF
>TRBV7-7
CASSLGTSGGTDTQYF
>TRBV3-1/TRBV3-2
CASSPEGPHQPQHF